This T cell receptor beta chain was identified in a study of T cell changes during pregnancy in multiple sclerosis. CDR1 and CDR2 (germline): SGHAT, FQNNGV. The CDR3 has 16 amino acids. V dropped 5 bases and J dropped 4; count of bases not matched to a gene: 9. The repertoire was sequenced with immunoSEQ multiplex PCR; TCRdb's copy has only in-frame clones and lacks some. The sample includes tens of thousands of clones, about 89% seen only once; the top ten take approximately 6.9%. The receptor's source is a female donor with multiple sclerosis, enrolled in a pregnancy study. This specimen was CD8+ T cells from peripheral blood mononuclear cells, taken in the second trimester of pregnancy. V usage is TRBV11-2 and J usage is TRBJ2-7, with 12 bases fitting TRBD2. CDR3 in DNA: TGTGCCAGCAGCGACTCTGCTACTAGCGGGAGGTACGAGCAGTACTTC. Encoded protein: CASSDSATSGRYEQYF.